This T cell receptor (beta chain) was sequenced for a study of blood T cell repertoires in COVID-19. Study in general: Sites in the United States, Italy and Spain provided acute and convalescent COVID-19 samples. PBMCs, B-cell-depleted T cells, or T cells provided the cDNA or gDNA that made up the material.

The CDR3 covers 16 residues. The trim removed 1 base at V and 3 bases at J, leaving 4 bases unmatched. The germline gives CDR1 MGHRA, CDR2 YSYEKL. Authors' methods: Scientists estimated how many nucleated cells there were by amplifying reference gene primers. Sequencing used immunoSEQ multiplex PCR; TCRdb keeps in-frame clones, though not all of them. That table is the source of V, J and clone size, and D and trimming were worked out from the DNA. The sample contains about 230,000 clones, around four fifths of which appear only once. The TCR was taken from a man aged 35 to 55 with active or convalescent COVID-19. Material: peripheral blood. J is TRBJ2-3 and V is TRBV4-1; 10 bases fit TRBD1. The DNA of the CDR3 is TGCGCCAGCAGCCAAGTTGGGACAGGGGTAACAGATACGCAGTATTTT. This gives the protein CASSQVGTGVTDTQYF.